This TCR beta chain is drawn from a study of blood T cell repertoires in COVID-19. Study-wide background: The origin of the acute and convalescent COVID-19 samples was the United States, Italy and Spain. Sample material is recorded as cDNA or gDNA derived from T cells, B-cell-depleted T cells, or PBMCs.

Authors' methods: By means of reference gene primer amplification, nucleated cell counts were estimated. Assay: immunoSEQ multiplex PCR; the TCRdb copy retains only in-frame clones and omits some. The V and J calls and clone size were taken over from that table, and D and trimming were inferred from the DNA. This table has about 270,000 clones, around nine tenths appearing once. Germline CDR1 reads MNHEY; CDR2 reads SVGEGT. The length of the CDR3 is 21 residues. V trimming: 3 bases; J trimming: 3 bases; junction bases outside the gene matches: 21. The TCR comes from a man between 35 and 55 years old who had recovered from COVID-19. What was sequenced was peripheral blood. The chain uses TRBV6-2 or TRBV6-3 and TRBJ2-1, with 9 bases matching TRBD1. The CDR3 loop reads CASSYRARQGGLGGYYNEQFF. In DNA form, the CDR3 reads TGTGCCAGCAGTTATCGGGCGAGACAGGGGGGACTGGGGGGCTACTACAATGAGCAGTTCTTC.